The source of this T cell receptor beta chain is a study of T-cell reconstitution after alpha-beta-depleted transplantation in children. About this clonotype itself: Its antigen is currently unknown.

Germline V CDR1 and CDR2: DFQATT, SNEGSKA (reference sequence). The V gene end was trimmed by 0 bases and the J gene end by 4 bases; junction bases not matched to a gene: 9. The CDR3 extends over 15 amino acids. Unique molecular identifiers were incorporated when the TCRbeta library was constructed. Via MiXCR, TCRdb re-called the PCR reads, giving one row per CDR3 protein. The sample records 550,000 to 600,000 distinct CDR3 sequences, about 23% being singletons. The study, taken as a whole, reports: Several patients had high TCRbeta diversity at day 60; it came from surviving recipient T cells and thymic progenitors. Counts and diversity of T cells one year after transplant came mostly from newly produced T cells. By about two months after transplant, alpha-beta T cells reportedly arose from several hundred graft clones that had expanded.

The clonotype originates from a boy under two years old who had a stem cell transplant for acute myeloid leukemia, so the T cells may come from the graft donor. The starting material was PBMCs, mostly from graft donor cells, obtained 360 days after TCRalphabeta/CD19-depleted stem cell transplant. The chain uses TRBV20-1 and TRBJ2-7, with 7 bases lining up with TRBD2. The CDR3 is CSARDRGRGVYEQYF. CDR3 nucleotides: TGCAGTGCTAGAGATCGAGGACGGGGGGTATACGAGCAGTACTTC.